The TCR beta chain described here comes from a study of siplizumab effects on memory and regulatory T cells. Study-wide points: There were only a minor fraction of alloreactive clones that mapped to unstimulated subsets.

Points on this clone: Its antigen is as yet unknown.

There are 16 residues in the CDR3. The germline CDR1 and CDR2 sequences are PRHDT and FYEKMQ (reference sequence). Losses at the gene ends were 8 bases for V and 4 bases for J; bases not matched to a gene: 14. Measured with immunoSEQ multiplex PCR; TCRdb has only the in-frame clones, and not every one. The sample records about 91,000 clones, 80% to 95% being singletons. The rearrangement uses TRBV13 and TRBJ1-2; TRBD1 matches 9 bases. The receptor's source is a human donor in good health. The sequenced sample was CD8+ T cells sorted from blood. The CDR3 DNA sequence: TGTGCCAGCTCCGATACTGACAGGGGGTATAGCTATGGCTACACCTTC. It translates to CASSDTDRGYSYGYTF.